This T cell receptor beta chain appears in the sequencing data of a study of CXCR3-negative and CXCR3-positive naive CD8 T cells. About this clonotype itself: Its specificity is not known.

At a few hundred thousand cells each, triplicate sorts were carried out for each CD8+ T cell subset. Among CD8+ T cells, naive ones were CD45RO-CCR7+CD27+CD95-. The CDR3 has 14 residues. The germline V gene encodes CDR1 SQVTM and CDR2 ANQGSEA. Libraries were UMI-labeled 5' RACE TRB cDNA. From the 5' RACE reads, TCRdb lists one entry per CDR3 protein and no DNA. The sample includes 65,000 to 90,000 distinct CDR3 sequences. General study findings and limits: Researchers reported similar TRBV-TRBJ usage in naive CXCR3-negative and CXCR3-positive cells, though memory differed. Hydrophobicity was higher for TRB CDR3s found in CXCR3-positive naive cells than in CXCR3-negative naive cells.

This clonotype originated in a human donor in good health. Some clones in this sample may be carry-over from other donors' samples. Sequenced sample: naive CXCR3+ CD8+ T cells from blood. Subset denoted: CD45RO-CCR7+CD27+CD95- naive CD8+ T cells expressing CXCR3 (TNR3+). V usage is TRBV29-1 and J usage is TRBJ2-1; the TRBD2 assignment by TCRdb is unverifiable without DNA. The CDR3 protein is CSGQGPSSYNEQFF.